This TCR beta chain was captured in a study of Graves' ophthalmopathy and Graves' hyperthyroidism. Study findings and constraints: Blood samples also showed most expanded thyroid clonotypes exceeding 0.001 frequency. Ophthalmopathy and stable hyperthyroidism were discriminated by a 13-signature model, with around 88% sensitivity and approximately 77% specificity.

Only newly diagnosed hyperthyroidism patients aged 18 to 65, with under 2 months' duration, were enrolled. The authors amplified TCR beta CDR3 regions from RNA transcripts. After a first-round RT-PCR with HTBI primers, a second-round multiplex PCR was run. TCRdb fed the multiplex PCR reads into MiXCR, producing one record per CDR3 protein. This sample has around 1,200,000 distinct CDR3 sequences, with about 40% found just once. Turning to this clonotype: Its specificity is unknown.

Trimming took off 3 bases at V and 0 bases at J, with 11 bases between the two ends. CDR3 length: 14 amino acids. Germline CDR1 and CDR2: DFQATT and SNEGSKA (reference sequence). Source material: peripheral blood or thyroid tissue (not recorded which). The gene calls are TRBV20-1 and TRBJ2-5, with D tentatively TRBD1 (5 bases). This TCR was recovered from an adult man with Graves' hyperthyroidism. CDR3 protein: CSASGFRDQETQYF. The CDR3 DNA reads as TGCAGTGCTAGTGGTTTCAGGGACCAAGAGACCCAGTACTTC.